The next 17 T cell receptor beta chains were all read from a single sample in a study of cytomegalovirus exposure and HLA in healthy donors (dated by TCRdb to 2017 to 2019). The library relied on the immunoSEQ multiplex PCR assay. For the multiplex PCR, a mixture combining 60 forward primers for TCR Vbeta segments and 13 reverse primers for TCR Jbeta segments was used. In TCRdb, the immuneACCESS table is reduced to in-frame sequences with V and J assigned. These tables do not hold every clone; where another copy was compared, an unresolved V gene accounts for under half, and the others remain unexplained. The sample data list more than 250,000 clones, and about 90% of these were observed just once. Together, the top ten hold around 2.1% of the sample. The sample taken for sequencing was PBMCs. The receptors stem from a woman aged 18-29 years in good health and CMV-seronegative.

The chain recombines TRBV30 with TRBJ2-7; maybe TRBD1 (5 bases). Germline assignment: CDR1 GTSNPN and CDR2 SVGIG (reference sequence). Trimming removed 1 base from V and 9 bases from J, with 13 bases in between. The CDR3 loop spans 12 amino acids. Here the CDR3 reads CAWSEGSSGQYF. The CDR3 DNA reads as TGTGCCTGGAGTGAGGGGTCGTCTGGGCAGTACTTC.

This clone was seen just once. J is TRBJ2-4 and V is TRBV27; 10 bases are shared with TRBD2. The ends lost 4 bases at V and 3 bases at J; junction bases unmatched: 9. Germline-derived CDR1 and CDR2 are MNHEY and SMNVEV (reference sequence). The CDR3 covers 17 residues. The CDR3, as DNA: TGTGCCAGCAGTTCCCTCAGCGGGGGGGCGGTCAAAAACATTCAGTACTTC. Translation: CASSSLSGGAVKNIQYF.

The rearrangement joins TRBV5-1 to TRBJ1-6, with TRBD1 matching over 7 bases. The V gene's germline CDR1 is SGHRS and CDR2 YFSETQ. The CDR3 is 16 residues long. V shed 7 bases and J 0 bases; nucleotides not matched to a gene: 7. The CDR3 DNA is TGCGCCAGCGCAGAACAGGGGAGCTCCTATAATTCACCCCTCCACTTT. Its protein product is CASAEQGSSYNSPLHF.

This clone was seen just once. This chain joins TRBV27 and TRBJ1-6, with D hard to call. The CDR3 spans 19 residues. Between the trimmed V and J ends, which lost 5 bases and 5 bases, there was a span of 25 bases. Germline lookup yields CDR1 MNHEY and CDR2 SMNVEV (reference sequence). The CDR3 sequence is CASSLRQWPGLGNNSPLHF. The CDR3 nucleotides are TGTGCCAGCAGTCTTAGACAATGGCCCGGCCTCGGGAATAATTCACCCCTCCACTTT.

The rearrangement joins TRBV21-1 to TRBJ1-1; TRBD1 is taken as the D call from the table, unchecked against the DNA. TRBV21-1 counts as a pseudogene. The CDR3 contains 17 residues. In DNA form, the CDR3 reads TGTGCCAGCAGTACGGGACAGAACTTTGAGGGAAACACTGAAGCTTTCTTT. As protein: CASSTGQNFEGNTEAFF.

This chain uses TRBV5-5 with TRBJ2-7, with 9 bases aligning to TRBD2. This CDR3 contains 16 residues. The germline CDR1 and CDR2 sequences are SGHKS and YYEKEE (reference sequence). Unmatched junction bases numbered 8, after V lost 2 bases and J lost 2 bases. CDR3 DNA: TGTGCCAGCAGCTTCGTGAGCGGGGGGCCTCCCTACGAGCAGTACTTC. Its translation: CASSFVSGGPPYEQYF.

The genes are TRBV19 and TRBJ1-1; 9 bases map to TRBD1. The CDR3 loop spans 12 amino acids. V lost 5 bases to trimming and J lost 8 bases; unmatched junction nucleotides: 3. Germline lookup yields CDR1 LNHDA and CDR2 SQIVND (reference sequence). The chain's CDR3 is CASSWTGAEAFF. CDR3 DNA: TGTGCCAGTAGTTGGACAGGGGCCGAAGCTTTCTTT.

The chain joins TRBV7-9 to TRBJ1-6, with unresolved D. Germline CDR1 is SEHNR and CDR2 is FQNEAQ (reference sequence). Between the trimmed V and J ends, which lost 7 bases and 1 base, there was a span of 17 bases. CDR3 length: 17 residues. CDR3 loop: CASNLGAGGSYNSPLHF. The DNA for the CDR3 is TGTGCCAGCAACCTCGGAGCGGGAGGTTCCTATAATTCACCCCTCCACTTT.

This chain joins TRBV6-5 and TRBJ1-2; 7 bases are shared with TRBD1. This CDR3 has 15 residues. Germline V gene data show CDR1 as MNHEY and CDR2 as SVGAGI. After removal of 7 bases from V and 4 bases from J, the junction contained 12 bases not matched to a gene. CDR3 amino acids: CASKKPGGEGYGYTF. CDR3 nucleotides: TGTGCCAGCAAGAAACCAGGGGGAGAGGGCTATGGCTACACCTTC.

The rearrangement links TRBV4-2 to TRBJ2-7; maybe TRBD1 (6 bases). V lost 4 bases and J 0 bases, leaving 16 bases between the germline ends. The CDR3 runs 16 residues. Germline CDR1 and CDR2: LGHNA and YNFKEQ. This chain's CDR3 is CASSLYSTGSSYEQYF. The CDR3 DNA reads TGTGCCAGCAGCCTTTACTCCACAGGGTCCTCCTACGAGCAGTACTTC.

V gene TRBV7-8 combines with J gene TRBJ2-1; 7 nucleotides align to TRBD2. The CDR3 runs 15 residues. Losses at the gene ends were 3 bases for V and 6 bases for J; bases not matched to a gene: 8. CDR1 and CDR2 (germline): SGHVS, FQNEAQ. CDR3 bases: TGTGCCAGCAGCTTCCGGGACTACGTGGTCAATGAGCAGTTCTTC. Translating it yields CASSFRDYVVNEQFF.

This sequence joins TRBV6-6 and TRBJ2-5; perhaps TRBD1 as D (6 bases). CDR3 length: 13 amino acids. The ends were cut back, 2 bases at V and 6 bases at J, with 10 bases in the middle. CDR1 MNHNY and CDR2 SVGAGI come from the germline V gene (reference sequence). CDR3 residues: CASSYDDRQTQYF. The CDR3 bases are TGTGCCAGCAGTTACGACGACAGGCAGACCCAGTACTTC.

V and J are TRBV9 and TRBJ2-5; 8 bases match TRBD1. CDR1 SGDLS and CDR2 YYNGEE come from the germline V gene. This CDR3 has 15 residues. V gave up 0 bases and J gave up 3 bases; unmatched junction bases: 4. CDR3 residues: CASSVGTGLKETQYF. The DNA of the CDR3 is TGTGCCAGCAGCGTAGGGACAGGGTTGAAAGAGACCCAGTACTTC.

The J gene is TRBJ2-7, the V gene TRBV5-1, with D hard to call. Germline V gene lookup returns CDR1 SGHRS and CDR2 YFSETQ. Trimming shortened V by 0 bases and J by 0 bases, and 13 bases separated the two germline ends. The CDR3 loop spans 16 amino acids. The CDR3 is CASSLASEVYSYEQYF. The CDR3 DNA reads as TGCGCCAGCAGCTTGGCTTCTGAGGTATACTCCTACGAGCAGTACTTC.

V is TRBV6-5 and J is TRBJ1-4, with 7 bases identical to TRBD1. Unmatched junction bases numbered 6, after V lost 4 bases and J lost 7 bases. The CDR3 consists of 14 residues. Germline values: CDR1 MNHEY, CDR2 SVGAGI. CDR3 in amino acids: CASSFAGGVEKLFF. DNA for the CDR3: TGTGCCAGCAGTTTCGCAGGGGGTGTTGAAAAACTGTTTTTT.

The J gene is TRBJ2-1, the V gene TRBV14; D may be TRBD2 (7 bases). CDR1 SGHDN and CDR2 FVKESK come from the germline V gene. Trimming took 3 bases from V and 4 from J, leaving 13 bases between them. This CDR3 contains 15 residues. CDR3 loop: CASSHRGALYNEQFF. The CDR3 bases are TGTGCCAGCAGCCATCGGGGGGCCCTATACAATGAGCAGTTCTTC.

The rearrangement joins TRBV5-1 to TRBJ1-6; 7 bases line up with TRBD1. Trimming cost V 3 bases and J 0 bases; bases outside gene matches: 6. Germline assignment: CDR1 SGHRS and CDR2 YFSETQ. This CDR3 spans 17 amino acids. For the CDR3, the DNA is TGCGCCAGCAGCTCGGGGACAGTCCGCTCCTATAATTCACCCCTCCACTTT. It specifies CASSSGTVRSYNSPLHF.